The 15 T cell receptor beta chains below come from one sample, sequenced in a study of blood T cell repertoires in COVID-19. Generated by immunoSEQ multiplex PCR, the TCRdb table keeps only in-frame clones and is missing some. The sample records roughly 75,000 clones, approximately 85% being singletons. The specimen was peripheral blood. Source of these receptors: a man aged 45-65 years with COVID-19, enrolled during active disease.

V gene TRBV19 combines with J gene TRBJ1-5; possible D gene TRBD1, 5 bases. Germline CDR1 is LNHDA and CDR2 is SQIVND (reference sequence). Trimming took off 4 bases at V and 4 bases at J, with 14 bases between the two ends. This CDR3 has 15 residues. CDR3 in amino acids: CASSTPQGGNQPQHF. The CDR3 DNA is TGTGCCAGTAGTACCCCTCAGGGAGGGAATCAGCCCCAGCATTTT. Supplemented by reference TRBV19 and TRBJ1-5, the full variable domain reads DGGITQSPKYLFRKEGQNVTLSCEQNLNHDAMYWYRQDPGQGLRLIYYSQIVNDFQKGDIAEGYSVSREKKESFPLTVTSAQKNPTAFYLCASSTPQGGNQPQHFGDGTRLSIL.

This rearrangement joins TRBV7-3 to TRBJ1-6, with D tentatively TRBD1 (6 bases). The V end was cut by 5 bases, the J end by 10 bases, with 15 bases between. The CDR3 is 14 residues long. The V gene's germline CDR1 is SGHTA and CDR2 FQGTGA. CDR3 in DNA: TGTGCCAGCAGCCGGGACAAGGTGGGGTCACCCCTCCACTTT. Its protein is CASSRDKVGSPLHF.

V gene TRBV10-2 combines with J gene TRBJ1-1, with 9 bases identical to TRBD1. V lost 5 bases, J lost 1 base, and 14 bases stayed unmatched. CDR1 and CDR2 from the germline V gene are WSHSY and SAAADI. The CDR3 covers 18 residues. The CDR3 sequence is CASSRWDRADFGNTEAFF. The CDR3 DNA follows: TGCGCCAGCAGTCGGTGGGACAGGGCTGACTTTGGGAACACTGAAGCTTTCTTT.

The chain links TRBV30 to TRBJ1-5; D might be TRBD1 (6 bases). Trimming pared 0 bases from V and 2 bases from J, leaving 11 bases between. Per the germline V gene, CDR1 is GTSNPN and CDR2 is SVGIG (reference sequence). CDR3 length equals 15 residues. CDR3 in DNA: TGTGCCTGGAGTGTGATGGGGGCCGGCAATCAGCCCCAGCATTTT. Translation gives CAWSVMGAGNQPQHF.

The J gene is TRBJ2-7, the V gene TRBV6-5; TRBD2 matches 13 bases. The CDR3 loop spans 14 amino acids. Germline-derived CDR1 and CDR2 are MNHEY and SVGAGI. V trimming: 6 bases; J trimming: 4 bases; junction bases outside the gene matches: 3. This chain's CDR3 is CASRRLAGGYEQYF. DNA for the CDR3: TGTGCCAGCAGAAGACTAGCGGGGGGATACGAGCAGTACTTC.

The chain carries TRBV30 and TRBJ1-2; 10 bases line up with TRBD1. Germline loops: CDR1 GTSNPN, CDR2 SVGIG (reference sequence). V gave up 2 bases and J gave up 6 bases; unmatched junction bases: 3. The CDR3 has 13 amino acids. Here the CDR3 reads CAWSLGTGDGYTF. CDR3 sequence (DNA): TGTGCCTGGAGTTTAGGGACAGGGGATGGCTACACCTTC.

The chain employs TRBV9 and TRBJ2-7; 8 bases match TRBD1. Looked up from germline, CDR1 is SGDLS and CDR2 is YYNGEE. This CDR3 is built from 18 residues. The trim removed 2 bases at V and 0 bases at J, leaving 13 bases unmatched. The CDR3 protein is CASSVGAGGGQSSYEQYF. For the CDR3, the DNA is TGTGCCAGCAGCGTGGGAGCAGGGGGCGGACAAAGCTCCTACGAGCAGTACTTC.

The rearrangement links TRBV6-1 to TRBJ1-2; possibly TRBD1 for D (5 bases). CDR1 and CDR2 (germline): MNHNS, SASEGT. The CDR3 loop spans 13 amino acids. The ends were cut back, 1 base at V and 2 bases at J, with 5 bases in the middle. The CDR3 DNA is TGTGCCAGCAGTGAAGGGACAAACTATGGCTACACCTTC. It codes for CASSEGTNYGYTF.

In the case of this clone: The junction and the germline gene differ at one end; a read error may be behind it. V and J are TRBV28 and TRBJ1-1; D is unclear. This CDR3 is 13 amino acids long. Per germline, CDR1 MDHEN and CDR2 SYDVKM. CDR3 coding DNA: TGTGCCAGCATTTTACTCAGAGGGACTGAAGCTTTCTTT. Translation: CASILLRGTEAFF.

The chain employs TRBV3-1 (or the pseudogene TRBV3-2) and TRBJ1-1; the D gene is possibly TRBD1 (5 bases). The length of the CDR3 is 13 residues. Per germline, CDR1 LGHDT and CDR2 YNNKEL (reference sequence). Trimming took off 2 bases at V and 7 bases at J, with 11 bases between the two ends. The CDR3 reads CASSQLIDSEAFF. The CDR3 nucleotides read TGTGCCAGCAGCCAACTCATCGACAGTGAAGCTTTCTTT.

CDR3 nucleotides: TGCGCCAGCAGCCAAGATCCGGGTGGGGGGGCCCCATACGAGCAGTACTTC. Amino acids: CASSQDPGGGAPYEQYF. This chain connects TRBV4-1 to TRBJ2-7, with D possibly matching TRBD2 (7 bases). This CDR3 comprises 17 residues. Deletions cut 0 bases from V and 4 bases from J, with 19 bases between. Germline CDR1 reads MGHRA; CDR2 reads YSYEKL.

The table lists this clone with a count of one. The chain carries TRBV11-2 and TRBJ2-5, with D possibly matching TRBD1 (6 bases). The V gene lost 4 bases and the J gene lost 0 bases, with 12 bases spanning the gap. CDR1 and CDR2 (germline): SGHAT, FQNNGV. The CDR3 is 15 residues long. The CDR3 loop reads CASSSQGQYQETQYF. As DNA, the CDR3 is TGTGCCAGCAGCTCACAGGGCCAGTACCAAGAGACCCAGTACTTC.

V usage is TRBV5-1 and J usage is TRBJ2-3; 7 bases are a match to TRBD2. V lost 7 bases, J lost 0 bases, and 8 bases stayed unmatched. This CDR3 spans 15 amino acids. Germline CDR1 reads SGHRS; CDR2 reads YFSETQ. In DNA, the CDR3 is TGCGCCAGCCGGCGGGAGAGATGGAGCACAGATACGCAGTATTTT. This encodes CASRRERWSTDTQYF.

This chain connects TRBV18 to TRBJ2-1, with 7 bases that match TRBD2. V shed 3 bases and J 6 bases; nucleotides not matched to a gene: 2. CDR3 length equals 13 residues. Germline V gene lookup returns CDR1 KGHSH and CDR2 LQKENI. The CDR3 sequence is CASSPGLVNEQFF. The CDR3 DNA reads TGTGCCAGCTCACCCGGACTAGTCAATGAGCAGTTCTTC.

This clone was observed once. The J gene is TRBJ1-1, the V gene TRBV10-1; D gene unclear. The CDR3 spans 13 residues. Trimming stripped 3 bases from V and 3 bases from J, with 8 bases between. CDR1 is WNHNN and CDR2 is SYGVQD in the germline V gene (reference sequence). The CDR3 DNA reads TGCGCCAGCAGTGACCATCGGTACACTGAAGCTTTCTTT. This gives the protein CASSDHRYTEAFF.